The 17 T cell receptor beta chains listed next were all sequenced from one sample in a study of T cells in women clearing cervical HPV infection. This table comes from immunoSEQ multiplex PCR, and its TCRdb copy is limited to in-frame clones, with some not included. The table gives about 40,000 clones; the top ten clones make up less than 8.5% of it. The sequencing input was blood buffy coat. The source of these receptors is a woman aged 18 to 75 with a cervical HPV16 infection that either progressed to CIN3+ or cleared (not recorded which).

Points on this clone: Sequencing ends 3 residues short of the CDR3 end; the germline J gene provides the rest. The chain recombines TRBV20-1 with TRBJ2-3; D is ambiguous. This CDR3 contains 15 residues. Germline CDR1 and CDR2: DFQATT and SNEGSKA (reference sequence). The V end lost 6 bases, the J end lost 1 base, and 17 bases lay between the germline ends. CDR3 protein: CSAPPRPHGTDTQYF. The DNA read from the CDR3 is TGCAGTGCCCCCCCAAGGCCCCACGGCACAGATACG.

Concerning this clone: With the read ending 3 residues before the CDR3 end, the germline J gene is used to fill in that end. The chain links TRBV18 to TRBJ2-6, with 10 bases lining up with TRBD2. The germline CDR1 and CDR2 sequences are KGHSH and LQKENI. After removal of 3 bases from V and 0 bases from J, the junction contained 8 bases not matched to a gene. CDR3 size: 19 residues. The CDR3 DNA, read in part, is TGTGCCAGCTCACCCCTACCAGCGGGAGGGATCTCTGGGGCCAACGTC. This encodes CASSPLPAGGISGANV. The whole CDR3 protein reads CASSPLPAGGISGANVLTF.

As regards this clone: Read coverage stops 3 residues before the CDR3 terminus; the germline J gene supplies the remainder. The V call is TRBV19, the J call TRBJ2-1; TRBD2 matches 13 bases. Trimming at V came to 4 bases and at J to 7 bases, leaving 4 bases not matched to a gene. The CDR3 loop spans 15 amino acids. CDR1 is LNHDA, CDR2 SQIVND, per germline (reference sequence). Partial CDR3 DNA: TGTGCCAGTAGTAGACTAGCGGGGGGAAGGAATGAG. Amino acids: CASSRLAGGRNE. The entire CDR3 protein is CASSRLAGGRNEQFF.

About this clone: The read stops 3 residues short of the end of the CDR3; the missing end is completed from the germline J gene. The gene calls are TRBV28 and TRBJ2-7, with 13 positions matching TRBD2. The germline gives CDR1 MDHEN, CDR2 SYDVKM. This CDR3 has 16 residues. V shed 5 bases and J 4 bases; nucleotides not matched to a gene: 8. This CDR3 is CASSIGTSGTVYEQYF. CDR3 DNA, as far as it was read: TGTGCCAGCAGTATCGGGACTAGCGGGACGGTTTACGAG. The full variable domain, rest sourced from reference TRBV28 and TRBJ2-7, is DVKVTQSSRYLVKRTGEKVFLECVQDMDHENMFWYRQDPGLGLRLIYFSYDVKMKEKGDIPEGYSVSREKKERFSLILESASTNQTSMYLCASSIGTSGTVYEQYFGPGTRLTVT.

The part of the CDR3 DNA that was read is TGTGCCAGCAGGTTGTATAGCAATCAGCCC. Translating it yields CASRLYSNQP. The entire CDR3 protein is CASRLYSNQPQHF. The chain is built from TRBV28 and TRBJ1-5, with D unclear. The read terminates 3 residues ahead of where the CDR3 ends, so the germline J gene completes it. Germline CDR1 MDHEN, CDR2 SYDVKM. The germline V and J ends were trimmed by 6 bases and 0 bases, with 6 bases remaining between them. The CDR3 spans 13 residues.

As concerns this clone: The CDR3 end falls 3 residues outside the read, so it is completed with the germline J gene. The chain couples TRBV7-6 to TRBJ2-5; TRBD2 matches at 10 bases. The CDR3 runs to 16 residues. Germline CDR1 reads SGHVS; CDR2 reads FNYEAQ. Losses at the gene ends were 4 bases for V and 2 bases for J; bases not matched to a gene: 7. CDR3 in amino acids: CASSYGTSDLQETQYF. Partial CDR3 DNA: TGTGCCAGCAGCTATGGGACTAGCGATTTACAAGAGACC.

The CDR3 DNA, read in part, is TGTGCCAGCAGTTACGCGGGAGACCAAGAGACC. Protein: CASSYAGDQET. The full CDR3 is CASSYAGDQETQYF. The chain uses TRBV6-2 or TRBV6-3 and TRBJ2-5, with TRBD2 matching 7 bases. The CDR3 extends 3 residues past the end of the read, so its final part is completed from the germline J gene. The germline V gene has CDR1 MNHEY and CDR2 SVGEGT. The CDR3 loop spans 14 amino acids. The V and J ends lost 2 bases and 0 bases, in that order; junction bases with no gene match: 0.

About this clone: The CDR3 goes on 3 residues after the read ends, and that part is filled in from the germline J gene. The gene calls are TRBV2 and TRBJ1-2; D may be TRBD1 (5 bases). CDR1 SNHLY and CDR2 FYNNEI come from the germline V gene. This CDR3 has 13 amino acids. CDR3 residues: CASNLDSSRGYTF. Incomplete CDR3 DNA: TGTGCCAGCAATCTAGACAGCTCAAGGGGC. The full variable domain, completed using reference TRBV2 and TRBJ1-2, is EPEVTQTPSHQVTQMGQEVILRCVPISNHLYFYWYRQILGQKVEFLVSFYNNEISEKSEIFDDQFSVERPDGSNFTLKIRSTKLEDSAMYFCASNLDSSRGYTFGSGTRLTVV.

CDR3 DNA (partial): TGTGCCAGCTCACTCCTGAGGGGACAGGGACCTCAGCCC. Translating gives CASSLLRGQGPQP. The full CDR3 protein is CASSLLRGQGPQPQHF. The chain links TRBV18 to TRBJ1-5; 9 bases match TRBD1. The read falls 3 residues short of the CDR3 end, and the missing part is taken from the germline J gene. The germline gives CDR1 KGHSH, CDR2 LQKENI. The CDR3 totals 16 residues. The V gene end was trimmed by 4 bases and the J gene end by 6 bases; junction bases not matched to a gene: 10.

Comment on this clone: With the read ending 3 residues before the CDR3 end, the germline J gene is used to fill in that end. The rearrangement uses TRBV5-1 and TRBJ2-1, with 15 nucleotides matching TRBD2. The CDR3 sequence is 15 residues long. Germline-derived CDR1 and CDR2 are SGHRS and YFSETQ. V trimming: 2 bases; J trimming: 9 bases; junction bases outside the gene matches: 3. The CDR3 sequence: CASSFGTSGRFEQFF. The sequenced part of the CDR3 DNA is TGCGCCAGCAGCTTCGGGACTAGCGGGAGGTTTGAG.

A remark on this clone: The read terminates 3 residues ahead of where the CDR3 ends, so the germline J gene completes it. This rearrangement joins TRBV5-1 to TRBJ1-2, with a weak D call TRBD1 (5 bases). From germline, CDR1 is SGHRS and CDR2 YFSETQ. Trimming removed 3 bases from V and 4 bases from J, with 10 bases in between. The CDR3 is 13 residues long. The CDR3 loop is CASSSGETYGYTF. The covered CDR3 bases are TGCGCCAGCAGCTCGGGGGAGACCTATGGC.

As regards this clone: The read comes to an end 3 residues before the CDR3 does, leaving the germline J gene to fill in the end. The chain recombines TRBV10-3 with TRBJ2-7; TRBD2 matches 10 bases. This CDR3 has 14 amino acids. Germline V gives CDR1 ENHRY, CDR2 SYGVKD. V dropped 2 bases and J dropped 4; count of bases not matched to a gene: 2. The chain's CDR3 is CAISEGGLAYEQYF. The sequenced CDR3 bases are TGTGCCATCAGTGAGGGGGGACTAGCGTACGAG.

For this clone: The read ends 3 residues before the CDR3 terminus; that terminus is restored from the germline J gene. The gene calls are TRBV7-8 and TRBJ1-5, with D unclear. The germline V gene has CDR1 SGHVS and CDR2 FQNEAQ. Trimming cost V 5 bases and J 5 bases, with 7 bases left between them. This CDR3 spans 12 amino acids. CDR3 protein: CASSRVDQPQHF. The sequenced part of the CDR3 DNA is TGTGCCAGCAGCCGCGTTGATCAGCCC.

Points on this clone: The CDR3 end is not reached by the read, which stops 3 residues before it; the germline J gene fills it in. V gene TRBV29-1 combines with J gene TRBJ1-2; 7 positions agree with TRBD1. V shed 1 base, J shed 4 bases, and the junction held 6 bases outside the gene matches. Germline lookup yields CDR1 SQVTM and CDR2 ANQGSEA. The length of the CDR3 is 14 residues. CDR3 in amino acids: CSVEGVWTGYGYTF. The covered CDR3 bases are TGCAGCGTTGAAGGCGTCTGGACAGGCTATGGC.

For this clone: The read terminates 3 residues before the CDR3 end, so the remaining end is supplied by the germline J gene. The chain employs TRBV10-3 and TRBJ2-7; 12 nucleotides align to TRBD1. The J segment lost 6 bases and the V segment lost 5 bases, leaving 5 bases of the junction unmatched. CDR3 length: 14 amino acids. Per the germline V gene, CDR1 is ENHRY and CDR2 is SYGVKD. CDR3 loop: CAISPGQGAAEQYF. The covered CDR3 bases are TGTGCCATCAGTCCGGGACAGGGGGCTGCCGAG.

A remark on this clone: Coverage ceases 3 residues before the CDR3 finishes, and the germline J gene fills in the end. The gene calls are TRBV19 and TRBJ2-1; D may be TRBD2 (5 bases). The V gene lost 7 bases and the J gene lost 0 bases, with 19 bases spanning the gap. The CDR3 runs 17 residues. Per germline, CDR1 LNHDA and CDR2 SQIVND (reference sequence). The CDR3: CASKASGPFSSYNEQFF. The part of the CDR3 DNA that was read is TGTGCCAGTAAGGCCAGCGGACCCTTTAGCTCCTACAATGAG.

Details on this clone: From the germline J gene comes the end of the CDR3, since the read stops 3 residues before it. V is TRBV9 and J is TRBJ2-1; 10 bases line up with TRBD1. Germline V gene lookup returns CDR1 SGDLS and CDR2 YYNGEE. The CDR3 loop spans 12 amino acids. Trimming removed 9 bases from V and 8 bases from J; junction bases left unmatched: 5. The CDR3 reads CATSGTGDEQFF. The part of the CDR3 DNA that was read is TGTGCCACCTCCGGGACAGGGGATGAG.